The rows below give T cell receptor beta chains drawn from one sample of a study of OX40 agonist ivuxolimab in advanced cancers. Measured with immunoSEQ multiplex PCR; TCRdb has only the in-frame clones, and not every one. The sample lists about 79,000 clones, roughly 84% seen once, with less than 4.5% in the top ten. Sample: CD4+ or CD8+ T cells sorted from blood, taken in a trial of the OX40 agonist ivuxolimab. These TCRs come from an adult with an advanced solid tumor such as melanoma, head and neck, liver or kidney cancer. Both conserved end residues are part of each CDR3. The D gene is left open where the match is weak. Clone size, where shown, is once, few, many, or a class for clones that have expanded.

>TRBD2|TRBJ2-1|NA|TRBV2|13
TGTGCCAGCAATGGGGGGACTAGGGTTGAGCAGTTCTTC
CASNGGTRVEQFF
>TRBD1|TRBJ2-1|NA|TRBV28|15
TGTGCCAGCACCCCCTGGACAGGGGGGTACAATGAGCAGTTCTTC
CASTPWTGGYNEQFF
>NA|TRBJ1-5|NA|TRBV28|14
TGTGCCAGCAGTTTGCGTCACACCAATCAGCCCCAGCATTTT
CASSLRHTNQPQHF
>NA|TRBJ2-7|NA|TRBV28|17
TGTGCCAGCAGCACCTACAGGACGCCGAAAGGTTGGGTCGAGCAGTACTTC
CASSTYRTPKGWVEQYF
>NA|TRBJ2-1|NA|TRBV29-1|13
TGCAGCGTTCGGCGGGTACCCTCAGGTGAGCAGTTCTTC
CSVRRVPSGEQFF
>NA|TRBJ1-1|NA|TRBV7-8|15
TGTGCCAGCAGCTATTCGGACCGAGGGAACACTGAAGCTTTCTTT
CASSYSDRGNTEAFF
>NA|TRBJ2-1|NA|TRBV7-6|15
TGTGCCAGCAGCTTAGATCAGAGGGTTTTGGATGAGCAGTTCTTC
CASSLDQRVLDEQFF
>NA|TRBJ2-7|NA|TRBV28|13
TGTGCCAGCAGTCCTACAGGTCCCTACGAGCAGTACTTC
CASSPTGPYEQYF
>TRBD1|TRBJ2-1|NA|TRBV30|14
TGTGCCTGGAGGGCCTCGGACAGGGGAAATGAGCAGTTCTTC
CAWRASDRGNEQFF
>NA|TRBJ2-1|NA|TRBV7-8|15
TGTGCCAGCAGCTTAGAACGTTACGGGGCGGGTGAGCAGTTCTTC
CASSLERYGAGEQFF
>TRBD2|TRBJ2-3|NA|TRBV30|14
TGTGCCTGGAGTACTAGCGGGGGCGCAGATACGCAGTATTTT
CAWSTSGGADTQYF
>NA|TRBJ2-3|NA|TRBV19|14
TGTGCCAGTCGCTTCCCTGGAGGGGAAGATACGCAGTATTTT
CASRFPGGEDTQYF
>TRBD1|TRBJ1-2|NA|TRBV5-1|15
TGCGCCAGCAGCTTCTTGGGACAGGGCAACTATGGCTACACCTTC
CASSFLGQGNYGYTF
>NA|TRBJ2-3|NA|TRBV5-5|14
TGTGCCAGCAGCTTGGCCTGGGGGCCCGATACGCAGTATTTT
CASSLAWGPDTQYF
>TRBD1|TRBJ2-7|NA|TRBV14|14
TGTGCCAGCAGCCGCCGGGACAGAGACTACGAGCAGTACTTC
CASSRRDRDYEQYF
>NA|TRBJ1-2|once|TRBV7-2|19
TGTGCCAGCAGCTTAGTGCGTCTCTCTCGCCTCAGGACGAGCTATGGCTACACCTTC
CASSLVRLSRLRTSYGYTF
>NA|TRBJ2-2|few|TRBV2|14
TGTGCCAGCAATAGTCTTCCCTTTACCGGGGAGCTGTTTTTT
CASNSLPFTGELFF
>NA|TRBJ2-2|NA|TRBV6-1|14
TGTGCCAGCAGTGGCACTAGTCTTGCCGGGGAGCTGTTTTTT
CASSGTSLAGELFF
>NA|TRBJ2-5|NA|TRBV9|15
TGTGCCAGCAACCCCTCCGGGACGGGGGAGGAGGAGCAGTACTTC
CASNPSGTGEEEQYF
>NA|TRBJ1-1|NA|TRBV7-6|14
TGTGCCAGCAGCTTGGGGGGGCTTGGCACTGAAGCTTTCTTT
CASSLGGLGTEAFF
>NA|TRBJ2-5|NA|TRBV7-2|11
TGTGCCAGCAGCTTTTACGAGACCCAGTACTTC
CASSFYETQYF
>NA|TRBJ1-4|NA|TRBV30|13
TGTGCCTGGAGTGTGGTAGAAGAGAACAGAGCTTTTTTT
CAWSVVEENRAFF
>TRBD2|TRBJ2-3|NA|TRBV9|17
TGTGCCAGCAGCGTAGGAGGACTAGCGGGAGGGGTGTCTACGCAGTATTTT
CASSVGGLAGGVSTQYF
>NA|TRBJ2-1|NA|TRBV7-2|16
TGTGCCAGCAGCTTAGCCCCCGGGGAGGCTTACAATGAGCAGTTCTTC
CASSLAPGEAYNEQFF
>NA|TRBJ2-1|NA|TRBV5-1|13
TGCGCCAGCAGCAGGGGGTTCGCCGGGGAGCAGTTCTTC
CASSRGFAGEQFF
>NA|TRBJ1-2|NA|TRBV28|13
TGTGCCAGCAGTTTGTCCAGAACTTATGGCTACACCTTC
CASSLSRTYGYTF
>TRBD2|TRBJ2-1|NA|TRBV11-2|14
TGTGCCAGCAGCTTACTAGCGGGAGGGGATGAGCAGTTCTTC
CASSLLAGGDEQFF
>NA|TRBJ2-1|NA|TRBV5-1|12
TGCGCCAGCAGCACGGGGGAGGATGAGCAGTTCTTC
CASSTGEDEQFF
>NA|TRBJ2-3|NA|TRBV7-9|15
TGTGCCAGCAGTTTCCTAGGTCCTGACACAGATACGCAGTATTTT
CASSFLGPDTDTQYF
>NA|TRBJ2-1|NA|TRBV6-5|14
TGTGCCAGCACCAAGTTGGGGAGGTTCAATGAGCAGTTCTTC
CASTKLGRFNEQFF
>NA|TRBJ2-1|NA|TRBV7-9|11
TGTGCCAGCACCTCAGTCAACGAGCAGTTCTTC
CASTSVNEQFF
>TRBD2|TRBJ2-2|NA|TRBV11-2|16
TGTGCCAGCAGCCCCCATAGCGGGAGGACCACCGGGGAGCTGTTTTTT
CASSPHSGRTTGELFF
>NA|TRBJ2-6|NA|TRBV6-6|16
TGTGCCAGCAGTTACTCGGGCAGGGCTGGGGCCAACGTCCTGACTTTC
CASSYSGRAGANVLTF
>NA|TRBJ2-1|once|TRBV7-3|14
TGTGCCAGCAGCTCAGGGCGGCGGGATAATGAGCAGTTCTTC
CASSSGRRDNEQFF
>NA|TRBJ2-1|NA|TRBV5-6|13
TGTGCCAGCAGCTTGGGGAGGGGGAATGAGCAGTTCTTC
CASSLGRGNEQFF
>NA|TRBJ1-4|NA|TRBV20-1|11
TGCAGTGCTCAATGGGCTGAAAAACTGTTTTTT
CSAQWAEKLFF
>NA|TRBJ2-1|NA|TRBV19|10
TGTGCCAGTGGGGAGAATGAGCAGTTCTTC
CASGENEQFF
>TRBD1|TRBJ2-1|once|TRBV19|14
TGTGCCAGTAGTTTGCGGACAGGGAACAATGAGCAGTTCTTC
CASSLRTGNNEQFF
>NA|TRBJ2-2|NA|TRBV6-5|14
TGTGCCAGCAGTTACGGTAGAAACACCGGGGAGCTGTTTTTT
CASSYGRNTGELFF
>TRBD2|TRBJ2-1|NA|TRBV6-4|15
TGTGCCAGCAGCCTTACTAGCGGGACCTACAATGAGCAGTTCTTC
CASSLTSGTYNEQFF
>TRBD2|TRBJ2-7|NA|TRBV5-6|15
TGTGCCAGCAGCACCCCTACTAGCGCTTTCTACGAGCAGTACTTC
CASSTPTSAFYEQYF
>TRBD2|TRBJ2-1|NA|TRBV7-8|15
TGTGCCAGCAGCTTAGGCGGGAGGGGGTACAATGAGCAGTTCTTC
CASSLGGRGYNEQFF
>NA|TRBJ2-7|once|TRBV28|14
TGTGCCAGCAGTCCCCGGGAGACAATCTACGAGCAGTACTTC
CASSPRETIYEQYF
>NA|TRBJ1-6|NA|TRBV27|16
TGTGCCAGCAGTTTCCTCACCGACACGTATAGATCACCCCTCCACTTT
CASSFLTDTYRSPLHF
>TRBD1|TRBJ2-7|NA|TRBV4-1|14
TGCGCCAGCAGCGCCGGGACAGTCTCCTACGAGCAGTACTTC
CASSAGTVSYEQYF
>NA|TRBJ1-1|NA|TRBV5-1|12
TGCGCCAGCAGCTTGGGGATCACTGAAGCTTTCTTT
CASSLGITEAFF
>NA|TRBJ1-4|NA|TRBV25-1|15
TGTGCCAGCAGTCCCCTAGGGGCAACTAATGAAAAACTGTTTTTT
CASSPLGATNEKLFF
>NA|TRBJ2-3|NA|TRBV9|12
TGTGCCAGCAGCGTAGGGGGGGATACGCAGTATTTT
CASSVGGDTQYF
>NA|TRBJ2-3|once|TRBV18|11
TGTGCCAGCTCCACCCTGGATACGCAGTATTTT
CASSTLDTQYF
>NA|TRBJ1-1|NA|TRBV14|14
TGTGCCAGCAGCCAAGGCGGCACGAACACTGAAGCTTTCTTT
CASSQGGTNTEAFF
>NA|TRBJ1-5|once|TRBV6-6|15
TGTGCCAGCAGTTACTCAGTAGGGGAAAACCAGCCCCAGCATTTT
CASSYSVGENQPQHF
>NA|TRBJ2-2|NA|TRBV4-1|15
TGCGCCAGCAGCTACACGACCCCGTCTACCGGGGAGCTGTTTTTT
CASSYTTPSTGELFF
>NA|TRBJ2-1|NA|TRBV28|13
TGTGCCAGCAGTTTTTCCCTGGGCCATGAGCAGTTCTTC
CASSFSLGHEQFF
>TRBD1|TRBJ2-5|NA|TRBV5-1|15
TGCGCCAGCAGCGACGGGACAGACCTGAGGGAGACCCAGTACTTC
CASSDGTDLRETQYF
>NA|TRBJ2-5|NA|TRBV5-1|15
TGCGCCAGCAGCTTGGGGCTGCAGGGAAGAAAGACCCAGTACTTC
CASSLGLQGRKTQYF